The 24 T cell receptor beta chains reported below all come from one sample, sequenced in a study of shared T cell receptors in the human thymus. TCRdb keeps only in-frame clones here, not all; method: immunoSEQ multiplex PCR. The sample records more than 550,000 clones, roughly 86% being singletons. These data were also reused for a study on human thymus T cells.

Sequenced material: thymocytes. The receptors here all came from a boy in the first two years of life with a congenital heart defect.

The chain combines TRBV7-2 with TRBJ2-7; 12 nucleotides align to TRBD2. Trimming removed 1 base from V and 5 bases from J; junction bases left unmatched: 15. This CDR3 is built from 19 residues. The germline CDR1 and CDR2 sequences are SGHTA and FQGNSA. CDR3 coding DNA: TGTGCCAGCAGCTTAGGGACTAGCGGGGTTTATCAGGAATCGAACGAGCAGTACTTC. It yields the protein CASSLGTSGVYQESNEQYF. Filled out from reference TRBV7-2 and TRBJ2-7, the complete variable domain reads GAGVSQSPSNKVTEKGKDVELRCDPISGHTALYWYRQSLGQGLEFLIYFQGNSAPDKSGLPSDRFSAERTGGSVSTLTIQRTQQEDSAVYLCASSLGTSGVYQESNEQYFGPGTRLTVT.

This clone has a single count. The chain couples TRBV11-2 to TRBJ2-7; possible D gene TRBD2, 6 bases. Germline V gene lookup returns CDR1 SGHAT and CDR2 FQNNGV. The V and J ends lost 4 bases and 4 bases respectively, with 17 bases between them. There are 15 residues in the CDR3. The CDR3 region has the DNA TGTGCCAGCAGCTATCCCCTAAGCGGGCGGTACGAGCAGTACTTC. The encoded protein is CASSYPLSGRYEQYF.

The CDR3 loop is CASGYQEPGLAGGTHEQFF. CDR3 in DNA: TGTGCTAGTGGTTATCAGGAACCGGGACTAGCGGGAGGAACTCATGAGCAGTTCTTC. The chain uses TRBV12-5 and TRBJ2-1; 15 bases align to TRBD2. Germline V gives CDR1 LGHNT, CDR2 FRNRAP. J lost 8 bases, V lost 4 bases, and 15 bases had no gene match. The CDR3 totals 19 residues.

The genes are TRBV6-5 and TRBJ1-5; 8 bases match TRBD1. Trimming cost V 6 bases and J 2 bases; bases outside gene matches: 0. The CDR3 loop spans 13 amino acids. CDR1 is MNHEY, CDR2 SVGAGI, per germline. The CDR3 DNA reads TGTGCCAGCAGGGGACAGGGCAATCAGCCCCAGCATTTT. Translated: CASRGQGNQPQHF.

The chain uses TRBV27 and TRBJ1-1; TRBD1 aligns across 7 bases. Per germline, CDR1 MNHEY and CDR2 SMNVEV (reference sequence). The CDR3 has 11 amino acids. Trimming took 5 bases from V and 9 from J; bases not matched to a gene: 3. DNA for the CDR3: TGTGCCAGCAGTAAACAGGGGAAAGCTTTCTTT. This sequence encodes CASSKQGKAFF.

This clone was recorded once. This chain links TRBV10-1 with TRBJ2-5; D ambiguous. The CDR3 runs to 12 residues. Trimming removed 6 bases at V and 5 bases at J, with 10 bases between. The germline gives CDR1 WNHNN, CDR2 SYGVQD (reference sequence). The CDR3 reads CASRRFEETQYF. In nucleotides, the CDR3 is TGCGCCAGCAGGAGATTTGAGGAGACCCAGTACTTC.

This sequence joins TRBV6-5 and TRBJ2-7, with TRBD1 identical over 7 bases. Germline CDR1 reads MNHEY; CDR2 reads SVGAGI. Trimming removed 5 bases from V and 2 bases from J; junction bases left unmatched: 3. The CDR3 sequence is 13 residues long. CDR3 coding DNA: TGTGCCAGCAGTCGGGACAGTACCTACGAGCAGTACTTC. The encoded protein is CASSRDSTYEQYF.

The chain employs TRBV7-9 and TRBJ1-1; 7 bases are a match to TRBD1. The junction had 11 bases not matched to a gene; V was cut back by 7 bases and J by 3 bases. This CDR3 comprises 15 residues. The germline V gene has CDR1 SEHNR and CDR2 FQNEAQ (reference sequence). The chain's CDR3 is CASIQRGRGDTEAFF. In DNA form, the CDR3 reads TGTGCCAGCATCCAAAGGGGGCGCGGGGACACTGAAGCTTTCTTT.

The chain couples TRBV28 to TRBJ2-5; 10 nucleotides match TRBD2. CDR3 length: 15 amino acids. CDR1 MDHEN and CDR2 SYDVKM come from the germline V gene. Germline trimming cut 8 bases from V and 5 bases from J; bases unmatched to any gene: 11. The CDR3 protein is CASVGKRGGGETQYF. CDR3 nucleotide sequence: TGTGCCAGCGTGGGGAAGCGGGGGGGAGGCGAGACCCAGTACTTC.

The chain has TRBV18 and TRBJ1-5, with TRBD1 matching 7 bases. The CDR3 runs 17 residues. Germline V gene data show CDR1 as KGHSH and CDR2 as LQKENI. The J segment lost 3 bases and the V segment lost 5 bases, leaving 13 bases of the junction unmatched. The CDR3 protein is CASSSTGVPFLNQPQHF. CDR3 DNA: TGTGCCAGCTCATCAACAGGGGTCCCCTTTCTCAATCAGCCCCAGCATTTT.

The rearrangement uses TRBV5-1 and TRBJ2-5; TRBD1 aligns across 12 bases. Germline-derived CDR1 and CDR2 are SGHRS and YFSETQ. V gave up 4 bases and J gave up 1 base; unmatched junction bases: 17. The CDR3 length is 20 residues. As DNA, the CDR3 is TGCGCCAGCAGCCACGAAACTAGACCAGGGACAGGGGGCCTCCAAGAGACCCAGTACTTC. Protein product: CASSHETRPGTGGLQETQYF.

V is TRBV9 and J is TRBJ2-3, with TRBD2 matching over 11 bases. V lost 2 bases to trimming and J lost 8 bases; unmatched junction nucleotides: 7. This CDR3 spans 15 amino acids. Germline-derived CDR1 and CDR2 are SGDLS and YYNGEE. The CDR3 sequence: CASSVRTSGPGTQYF. The CDR3 DNA reads TGTGCCAGCAGCGTCCGGACTAGCGGGCCCGGTACGCAGTATTTT.

Only one count was recorded for this clone. V and J are TRBV5-6 and TRBJ2-7, with D possibly TRBD1 on 5 matching bases. From germline, CDR1 is SGHDT and CDR2 YYEEEE. Trimming removed 2 bases at V and 0 bases at J, with 18 bases between. The CDR3 totals 17 residues. CDR3 DNA: TGTGCCAGCAGCTTCTCCACTGTGACAGAACACTCCTACGAGCAGTACTTC. The encoded protein is CASSFSTVTEHSYEQYF.

The sample holds one count of this clone. This chain links TRBV4-3 with TRBJ2-1; 11 positions agree with TRBD1. J was trimmed by 4 bases and V by 4 bases; bases with no gene match: 9. CDR1 is LGHNA and CDR2 is YSLEER in the germline V gene. This CDR3 comprises 17 residues. The CDR3 region has the DNA TGCGCCAGCAGCCCCAGCAGCCGGGACAGGGGGTACAATGAGCAGTTCTTC. As protein: CASSPSSRDRGYNEQFF.

The J gene is TRBJ2-7, the V gene TRBV6-4; D gene unclear. The CDR3 is made up of 15 amino acids. CDR1 and CDR2 (germline): MRHNA, SNTAGT. Trimming removed 5 bases at V and 1 base at J, with 15 bases between. The CDR3: CASSPEVGSSYEQYF. The CDR3 nucleotides are TGTGCCAGCAGTCCTGAGGTCGGCAGTTCCTACGAGCAGTACTTC.

This chain connects TRBV15 to TRBJ2-1; TRBD2 aligns across 7 bases. The CDR3 totals 15 residues. Germline CDR1 is LNHNV and CDR2 is YYDKDF (reference sequence). V shed 1 base, J shed 4 bases, and the junction held 4 bases outside the gene matches. CDR3 in amino acids: CATSRGSGQYNEQFF. The DNA for the CDR3 is TGTGCCACCAGCAGAGGTAGCGGGCAATACAATGAGCAGTTCTTC.

The gene calls are TRBV27 and TRBJ2-1; a possible D gene is TRBD2 (7 bases). In germline, CDR1 is MNHEY, CDR2 SMNVEV (reference sequence). V was trimmed by 5 bases and J by 4 bases, leaving 24 bases between them. This CDR3 spans 18 amino acids. DNA of the CDR3: TGTGCCAGCAGTCCCGAAAATTCGTATGGGGGGGCATACAATGAGCAGTTCTTC. This sequence encodes CASSPENSYGGAYNEQFF.

CDR3 nucleotides: TGTGCCAGCAGCTTTGGTGCTAGTCCACATTCGATCGAGACCCAGTACTTC. Residues: CASSFGASPHSIETQYF. The gene calls are TRBV5-6 and TRBJ2-5, with unresolved D. Trimming left V 2 bases short and J 5 bases short, with 22 bases between. CDR1 SGHDT and CDR2 YYEEEE come from the germline V gene. CDR3 length: 17 amino acids.

This sequence joins TRBV7-8 and TRBJ1-1, with D tentatively TRBD1 (6 bases). CDR1 and CDR2 (germline): SGHVS, FQNEAQ. This CDR3 is built from 17 residues. The V end lost 5 bases, the J end lost 3 bases, and 22 bases lay between the germline ends. The chain's CDR3 is CASSQPEGVRQDTEAFF. In DNA form, the CDR3 reads TGTGCCAGCAGCCAACCTGAGGGGGTTCGGCAGGACACTGAAGCTTTCTTT.

The CDR3 reads CASSQDPIPVTYGYTF. The CDR3 DNA reads TGCGCCAGCAGCCAAGATCCTATACCCGTAACCTATGGCTACACCTTC. The genes are TRBV4-3 and TRBJ1-2; no definite D call. Trimming stripped 0 bases from V and 4 bases from J, with 15 bases between. Germline V gene lookup returns CDR1 LGHNA and CDR2 YSLEER. The CDR3 sequence is 16 residues long.

The rearrangement joins TRBV5-1 to TRBJ2-7, with D maybe TRBD2 (6 bases). CDR1 is SGHRS and CDR2 is YFSETQ in the germline V gene. The CDR3 is made up of 18 amino acids. Trimming left V 5 bases short and J 3 bases short, with 27 bases between. The CDR3 sequence: CASSQEGSHTDGYYEQYF. Here the CDR3 DNA reads TGCGCCAGCAGTCAGGAGGGCTCTCACACCGACGGATACTACGAGCAGTACTTC. Full variable domain (outside the CDR3, taken from reference TRBV5-1 and TRBJ2-7): KAGVTQTPRYLIKTRGQQVTLSCSPISGHRSVSWYQQTPGQGLQFLFEYFSETQRNKGNFPGRFSGRQFSNSRSEMNVSTLELGDSALYLCASSQEGSHTDGYYEQYFGPGTRLTVT.

The chain has TRBV7-9 and TRBJ2-5, with 9 bases identical to TRBD2. The V gene's germline CDR1 is SEHNR and CDR2 FQNEAQ (reference sequence). The CDR3 has 16 amino acids. Losses at the gene ends were 3 bases for V and 5 bases for J; bases not matched to a gene: 10. The CDR3: CASSLRGGQISETQYF. CDR3 in DNA: TGTGCCAGCAGCTTGCGGGGGGGCCAAATCTCGGAGACCCAGTACTTC.

The rearrangement links TRBV7-8 to TRBJ2-2; possibly TRBD1 for D (5 bases). Trimming pared 1 base from V and 0 bases from J, leaving 12 bases between. CDR3 length: 17 amino acids. Germline V lookup: CDR1 SGHVS, CDR2 FQNEAQ. The CDR3: CASSLDLKDTNTGELFF. In nucleotides, the CDR3 is TGTGCCAGCAGCTTAGACCTGAAGGACACGAACACCGGGGAGCTGTTTTTT.

The sample holds a few counts of this clone. The CDR3 region has the DNA TGTGCCACTTACAAGAACACTGAAGCTTTCTTT. Translating gives CATYKNTEAFF. This chain uses TRBV19 with TRBJ1-1, with D unresolved. CDR3 length: 11 amino acids. CDR1 LNHDA and CDR2 SQIVND come from the germline V gene (reference sequence). Trimming took off 10 bases at V and 1 base at J, with 7 bases between the two ends.